These 16 T cell receptor beta chains originate from one sample sequenced in a study of post-analysis software for immune sequencing data. Their target antigens are unknown. Included in the TCR beta cDNA libraries were unique molecular identifiers. TCRdb used MiXCR to reprocess the PCR reads, holding one entry per CDR3 protein. Among almost 700,000 distinct CDR3 sequences listed, more than 50% were seen once. Whole-study results and caveats: About 5 TRBV segments occurring more often in patients than controls included TRBV5-6, TRBV5-1 and TRBV20-1.

Sequencing used blood. The receptor source for this set is a girl aged 2 to 10 with multiple sclerosis.

The genes are TRBV29-1 and TRBJ2-7, with 9 bases that match TRBD2. Germline values: CDR1 SQVTM, CDR2 ANQGSEA. With V trimmed by 7 bases and J by 2 bases, 9 bases remained unmatched. The CDR3 contains 14 residues. The CDR3 here is CSGSSGNPPYEQYF. In DNA, the CDR3 is TGCAGCGGGTCTAGCGGGAACCCCCCCTACGAGCAGTACTTC.

The V gene is TRBV7-9, the J gene TRBJ1-1; the D is unclear. Trimming left V 7 bases short and J 1 base short, with 10 bases between. There are 13 residues in the CDR3. The germline V gene has CDR1 SEHNR and CDR2 FQNEAQ (reference sequence). The CDR3, as DNA: TGTGCCAGCATCACTCCCGAGAACACTGAAGCTTTCTTT. Its translation: CASITPENTEAFF.

This chain uses TRBV20-1 with TRBJ2-1; a weak D match, TRBD2 (6 bases). This CDR3 region has 14 residues. Per germline, CDR1 DFQATT and CDR2 SNEGSKA (reference sequence). Trimming cost V 1 base and J 4 bases, with 11 bases left between them. CDR3 in DNA: TGCAGTGCTAGAGGGAGGGCCAGTTACAATGAGCAGTTCTTC. This codes for CSARGRASYNEQFF.

This clonotype has more than one count but fewer than ten. The chain combines TRBV5-1 with TRBJ2-1; D is uncertain. Germline V CDR1 and CDR2: SGHRS, YFSETQ. The CDR3 totals 15 residues. The germline V and J ends were trimmed by 0 bases and 3 bases, with 10 bases remaining between them. CDR3 nucleotides: TGCGCCAGCAGCTTGGAGTTCGGATTCTACAATGAGCAGTTCTTC. Translating gives CASSLEFGFYNEQFF. The variable domain in full, completed from reference TRBV5-1 and TRBJ2-1, reads KAGVTQTPRYLIKTRGQQVTLSCSPISGHRSVSWYQQTPGQGLQFLFEYFSETQRNKGNFPGRFSGRQFSNSRSEMNVSTLELGDSALYLCASSLEFGFYNEQFFGPGTRLTVL.

This clonotype has more than one count but fewer than ten. The V gene is TRBV12-3 or TRBV12-4, the J gene TRBJ2-1; D perhaps matches TRBD2 (6 bases). The CDR3 sequence is 12 residues long. The V end lost 7 bases, the J end lost 6 bases, and 10 bases lay between the germline ends. The CDR3 DNA is TGTGCCAGCACCCCCGGGGGCAATGAGCAGTTCTTC. Residues: CASTPGGNEQFF.

The chain recombines TRBV10-3 with TRBJ2-1; TRBD2 matches at 10 bases. Losses at the gene ends were 10 bases for V and 5 bases for J; bases not matched to a gene: 5. This CDR3 is built from 13 residues. The V gene's germline CDR1 is ENHRY and CDR2 SYGVKD. The CDR3 protein is CATASGRDNEQFF. CDR3 nucleotide sequence: TGTGCCACCGCTAGCGGGAGAGACAATGAGCAGTTCTTC.

The chain recombines TRBV12-3 or TRBV12-4 with TRBJ2-3, with D possibly TRBD2 on 6 matching bases. V dropped 5 bases and J dropped 2 bases, with 17 bases sitting between them. This CDR3 is 16 amino acids long. Written as DNA, the CDR3 is TGTGCCAGCAGTCCCGGGAGCGGAGTAGCCACAGATACGCAGTATTTT. This codes for CASSPGSGVATDTQYF.

This chain joins TRBV7-2 and TRBJ2-5; D ambiguous. The CDR3 is made up of 13 amino acids. Germline V lookup: CDR1 SGHTA, CDR2 FQGNSA. V was cut by 5 bases and J by 2 bases, with 9 bases left in between. CDR3 sequence (DNA): TGTGCCAGCAGCACGAGCCAACAAGAGACCCAGTACTTC. Translation: CASSTSQQETQYF.

The chain uses TRBV4-3 and TRBJ2-2; no clear D. V was cut by 0 bases and J by 4 bases, with 6 bases left in between. This CDR3 has 14 amino acids. The V gene's germline CDR1 is LGHNA and CDR2 YSLEER. This chain's CDR3 is CASSQDQATGELFF. For the CDR3, the DNA is TGCGCCAGCAGCCAAGATCAAGCCACCGGGGAGCTGTTTTTT.

The gene calls are TRBV29-1 and TRBJ1-1, with 9 bases that match TRBD1. The germline gives CDR1 SQVTM, CDR2 ANQGSEA. This CDR3 has 14 residues. V dropped 0 bases and J dropped 10; count of bases not matched to a gene: 9. CDR3 coding DNA: TGCAGCGTTGAAGACCCCGGGACAGGGAGTGGAGCTTTCTTT. Its translation: CSVEDPGTGSGAFF.

The chain recombines TRBV30 with TRBJ1-1; the D gene is possibly TRBD1 (5 bases). The ends were cut back, 1 base at V and 5 bases at J, with 14 bases in the middle. This CDR3 contains 14 residues. The germline CDR1 and CDR2 sequences are GTSNPN and SVGIG (reference sequence). CDR3 sequence: CAWSAGQGWTEAFF. The DNA for the CDR3 is TGTGCCTGGAGTGCTGGGCAGGGATGGACTGAAGCTTTCTTT.

The chain carries TRBV20-1 and TRBJ2-3; TRBD2 agrees at 10 bases. The V gene's germline CDR1 is DFQATT and CDR2 SNEGSKA (reference sequence). CDR3 length equals 14 residues. V shed 6 bases, J shed 5 bases, and the junction held 8 bases outside the gene matches. CDR3 residues: CSARLAGVGDTQYF. In DNA, the CDR3 is TGCAGTGCCCGGCTAGCGGGAGTAGGAGATACGCAGTATTTT.

The chain has TRBV3-1 and TRBJ1-1; D ambiguous. Between the trimmed V and J ends, which lost 4 bases and 3 bases, there was a span of 9 bases. The germline CDR1 and CDR2 sequences are LGHDT and YNNKEL (reference sequence). This CDR3 has 13 amino acids. The CDR3 reads CASSLGSHTEAFF. DNA for the CDR3: TGTGCCAGCAGCCTGGGATCACACACTGAAGCTTTCTTT.

The rearrangement links TRBV5-1 to TRBJ2-1, with D tentatively TRBD1 (5 bases). Trimming took off 3 bases at V and 9 bases at J, with 19 bases between the two ends. CDR1 is SGHRS, CDR2 YFSETQ, per germline. This CDR3 region has 15 residues. CDR3 loop: CASSSSRGTEVEQFF. The CDR3 nucleotides read TGCGCCAGCAGCTCGAGTAGGGGTACAGAGGTTGAGCAGTTCTTC.

This clonotype was seen just once. The DNA of the CDR3 is TGTGCCAGCAGCTGGGACACGGGGGAGCAGTACTTC. Translating it yields CASSWDTGEQYF. This chain connects TRBV7-9 to TRBJ2-4; perhaps D is TRBD1 or TRBD2 (6 bases each). Germline CDR1 SEHNR, CDR2 FQNEAQ (reference sequence). The CDR3 contains 12 residues. Trimming shortened V by 4 bases and J by 13 bases, and 14 bases separated the two germline ends.

This clonotype was observed a handful of times. This rearrangement joins TRBV7-2 to TRBJ2-7, with D perhaps TRBD2 (5 bases). CDR3 length equals 15 residues. Deletions cut 2 bases from V and 0 bases from J, with 11 bases between. Germline CDR1 SGHTA, CDR2 FQGNSA. The CDR3 DNA reads as TGTGCCAGCAGCTTACTAGCTTTTAGCTCCTACGAGCAGTACTTC. Its translation: CASSLLAFSSYEQYF.